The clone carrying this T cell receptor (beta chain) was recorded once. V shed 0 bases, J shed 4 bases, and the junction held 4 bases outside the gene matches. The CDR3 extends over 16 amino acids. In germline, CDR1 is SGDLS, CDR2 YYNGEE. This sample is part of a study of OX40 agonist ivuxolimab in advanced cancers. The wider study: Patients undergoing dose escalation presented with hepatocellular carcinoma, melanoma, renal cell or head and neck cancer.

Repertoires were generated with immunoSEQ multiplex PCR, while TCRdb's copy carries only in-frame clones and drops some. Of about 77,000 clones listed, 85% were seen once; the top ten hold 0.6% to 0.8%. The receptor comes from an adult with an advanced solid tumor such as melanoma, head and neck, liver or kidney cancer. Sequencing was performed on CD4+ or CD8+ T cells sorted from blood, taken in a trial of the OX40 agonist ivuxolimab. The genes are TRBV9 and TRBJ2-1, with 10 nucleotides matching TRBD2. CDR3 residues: CASSVAGTSAYNEQFF. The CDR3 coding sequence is TGTGCCAGCAGCGTAGCCGGGACTAGCGCTTACAATGAGCAGTTCTTC.